This T cell receptor (beta chain) was captured in a study of T cell responses to AZD1222 COVID-19 vaccine. V was shortened by 4 bases and J by 1 base, with 11 bases between the two germline ends. Germline CDR1 SGHRS, CDR2 YFSETQ. The CDR3 runs to 14 residues. The assay was immunoSEQ multiplex PCR, and TCRdb's table has in-frame clones only and misses some. This table holds some 56,000 clones, about 88% found once. The receptor's source is an adult who received the AZD1222 COVID-19 vaccine. The sample was peripheral blood, taken 28 days after the second AZD1222 dose. The chain carries TRBV5-1 and TRBJ2-5; a possible D gene is TRBD2 (6 bases). Written as DNA, the CDR3 is TGCGCCAGCAGCCAACTGACTAGCCAAGAGACCCAGTACTTC. Translated: CASSQLTSQETQYF.